These 5 T cell receptor beta chains were all obtained from the same sample, sequenced in a study of blood T cell repertoires in COVID-19. TCRdb's copy holds only in-frame clones and misses some; the assay was immunoSEQ multiplex PCR. Counted here are a few hundred thousand clones, about 90% occurring once; the ten biggest clones make up less than 3.5%. Source material: peripheral blood. The receptors come from a woman aged 25 to 39 with COVID-19, enrolled during active disease.

The chain employs TRBV28 and TRBJ2-7, with 7 bases that match TRBD2. The germline gives CDR1 MDHEN, CDR2 SYDVKM. CDR3 length: 16 amino acids. V gave up 7 bases and J gave up 2 bases; unmatched junction bases: 14. The CDR3 protein is CASTYFLGGLAYEQYF. In DNA form, the CDR3 reads TGTGCCAGCACCTATTTTCTAGGCGGACTAGCCTACGAGCAGTACTTC.

Comment on this clone: One end of the junction fails to match germline, which may point to a read error. This chain joins TRBV27 and TRBJ2-7; D is unresolved. The germline V gene encodes CDR1 MNHEY and CDR2 SMNVEV (reference sequence). CDR3 size: 11 residues. CDR3 sequence: CASSDFYGQYF. CDR3 coding DNA: TGTGCCAGCAGCGACTTCTACGGGCAGTACTTC.

The V call is TRBV7-8, the J call TRBJ2-3, with 10 bases matching TRBD2. This CDR3 is built from 15 residues. Losses at the gene ends were 1 base for V and 5 bases for J; bases not matched to a gene: 3. The V gene's germline CDR1 is SGHVS and CDR2 FQNEAQ. DNA for the CDR3: TGTGCCAGCAGCTTAGACACTAGCGGGAAAGATACGCAGTATTTT. Protein product: CASSLDTSGKDTQYF.

The chain couples TRBV6-1 to TRBJ1-2; 9 bases map to TRBD1. This CDR3 contains 15 residues. The junction had 8 bases not matched to a gene; V was cut back by 1 base and J by 8 bases. Germline-derived CDR1 and CDR2 are MNHNS and SASEGT. The DNA of the CDR3 is TGTGCCAGCAGTGAAGGGGGACAGGGTCCTTGGGGCTACACCTTC. Protein sequence: CASSEGGQGPWGYTF.

This chain uses TRBV15 with TRBJ1-5; the D gene is possibly TRBD1 (5 bases). This CDR3 is built from 17 residues. The germline gives CDR1 LNHNV, CDR2 YYDKDF (reference sequence). V gave up 7 bases and J gave up 0 bases, with 19 bases separating them. Here the CDR3 reads CATTRAPVGVSNQPQHF. The CDR3 coding sequence is TGTGCCACCACACGAGCCCCCGTAGGGGTTAGCAATCAGCCCCAGCATTTT.